Listed below are T cell receptor beta chains from one sample, sequenced in a study of T cell responses to AZD1222 COVID-19 vaccine. Sequenced by immunoSEQ multiplex PCR; TCRdb stores in-frame clones only, minus some. This table has about 140,000 clones, approximately 90% appearing once. The starting material was peripheral blood, obtained 28 days after the second AZD1222 dose. The receptors here all came from an adult who received the AZD1222 COVID-19 vaccine. CDR3s include the opening cysteine and the closing phenylalanine or tryptophan. A D gene is named only where the DNA matches it firmly. A row's size may be missing; if present it is once, few, many or a size class.

clone size	D gene	V gene	J gene	CDR3 DNA	CDR3 protein
.	.	TRBV18	TRBJ2-5	TGTGCCAGCTCACCAGGGGAGAGTAAGACCCAGTACTTC	CASSPGESKTQYF
.	.	TRBV3-1/TRBV3-2	TRBJ1-4	TGTGCCAGCAGCCAAGCAGGGGCAACTAATGAAAAACTGTTTTTT	CASSQAGATNEKLFF
.	TRBD1	TRBV15	TRBJ1-2	TGTGCCACCAGCAGAGATGGAGCGAGACAGGGGGGAGAAAGTGAATATGGCTACACCTTC	CATSRDGARQGGESEYGYTF
.	.	TRBV7-6	TRBJ1-4	TGTGCCAGCAGCTTACGGGGGTCTAATGAAAAACTGTTTTTT	CASSLRGSNEKLFF
once	.	TRBV20-1	TRBJ2-5	TGCAGTACCAGGAGTCTAGAGACCCAGTACTTC	CSTRSLETQYF
.	.	TRBV21-1	TRBJ2-7	TGTGCCAGCAGCAAAGAGGTCAGGGACTACGAGCAGTACTTC	CASSKEVRDYEQYF
.	TRBD1	TRBV4-3	TRBJ2-7	TGCGCCAGCAGCCCCGGGACAGCGCCCACCTACGAGCAGTACTTC	CASSPGTAPTYEQYF
.	.	TRBV27	TRBJ2-2	TGTGCCAGCAGTATAAACGGGGAGCTGTTTTTT	CASSINGELFF
.	.	TRBV6-5	TRBJ1-1	TGTGCCAGCAGCCGCTCCGCGACAGAAGCTTTCTTT	CASSRSATEAFF
.	.	TRBV10-3	TRBJ2-7	TGTGCCATCAGTGACGGGACCGGAGGCGAGCAGTACTTC	CAISDGTGGEQYF
.	TRBD1	TRBV19	TRBJ1-2	TGTGCCAGTAGTATCGGACAGGCTCTAGGTGGCTACACCTTC	CASSIGQALGGYTF
.	.	TRBV4-3	TRBJ1-2	TGCGCCAGCAGCCAAGAATATAACGTCAGAGGAGGCTACACCTTC	CASSQEYNVRGGYTF
.	TRBD1	TRBV9	TRBJ2-1	TGTGCCAGCAGCATTGGACAGGGCCACAATGAGCAGTTCTTC	CASSIGQGHNEQFF
.	.	TRBV12-5	TRBJ1-3	TGTGCTAGTGGTTTGTTGGGAAACACCATATATTTT	CASGLLGNTIYF
.	.	TRBV6-8	TRBJ1-3	TGTGCCAGCAGTTACTCATCGGGGTCCGGAAACACCATATATTTT	CASSYSSGSGNTIYF
few	.	TRBV3-1/TRBV3-2	TRBJ2-5	TGTGCCAGCAGCCAAGGGGACTGGATCGGGACCCAGTACTTC	CASSQGDWIGTQYF
.	TRBD1	TRBV19	TRBJ1-5	TGTGCCAGTAGGGAAAAGGGGGGGACAGGGGCAAATAGCAATCAGCCCCAGCATTTT	CASREKGGTGANSNQPQHF
.	TRBD2	TRBV19	TRBJ2-6	TGTGCCACCATCTCTCTAGCGGGGGTCCCTGGGGCCAACGTCCTGACTTTC	CATISLAGVPGANVLTF